Listed below are T cell receptor beta chains from one sample, sequenced in a study of CD8 T cells in ankylosing spondylitis. MiXCR, applied by TCRdb to the 5' RACE reads, yields one record per CDR3 protein. The sample contains tens of thousands of distinct CDR3 sequences, about 5.4% of which appear only once. What was sequenced was blood, either unsorted or a sorted T cell fraction (not recorded which). These receptors all stem from a male donor with ankylosing spondylitis or in good health (not recorded which). Both conserved end residues are part of each CDR3. The order of the fields is CDR3 DNA, CDR3 protein, J gene, V gene, D gene, clone size. A D gene is named only where the DNA matches it firmly. Size is stated for part of the rows, as once, few or many counts, or as a class when the clone is expanded.

CDR3nt: TGTGCCACCAGCAGAGATAATAGGCCCAAAGAGACCCAGTACTTC; CDR3aa: CATSRDNRPKETQYF; j_gene: TRBJ2-5; v_gene: TRBV15; d_gene: -; abundance: -
CDR3nt: TGTGCCAGCAGTTACTCCGACAAACGACCCACAGATACGCAGTATTTT; CDR3aa: CASSYSDKRPTDTQYF; j_gene: TRBJ2-3; v_gene: TRBV6-5; d_gene: -; abundance: -
CDR3nt: TGCAGCGGCAGGAACACCGGGGAGCTGTTTTTT; CDR3aa: CSGRNTGELFF; j_gene: TRBJ2-2; v_gene: TRBV29-1; d_gene: -; abundance: many
CDR3nt: TGCAGCGTTGGTCAGGGGGACCACGAGCAGTACTTC; CDR3aa: CSVGQGDHEQYF; j_gene: TRBJ2-7; v_gene: TRBV29-1; d_gene: TRBD1; abundance: once
CDR3nt: TGCGCCAGCTCGAAACAGACAACGTATAATTCACCCCTCCACTTT; CDR3aa: CASSKQTTYNSPLHF; j_gene: TRBJ1-6; v_gene: TRBV5-1; d_gene: -; abundance: many
CDR3nt: TGCGCCAGCCGTTCGCCCCGACTAGCTCGTTACAATGAGCAGTTCTTC; CDR3aa: CASRSPRLARYNEQFF; j_gene: TRBJ2-1; v_gene: TRBV5-1; d_gene: TRBD2; abundance: many
CDR3nt: TGCGCCAGCAGCCAAACCGGACAGGGGGATTACGAGCAGTACTTC; CDR3aa: CASSQTGQGDYEQYF; j_gene: TRBJ2-7; v_gene: TRBV4-1; d_gene: TRBD1; abundance: many
CDR3nt: TGCGCCAGCTCGGGGCTAGCGGGGAACAATGAGCAGTTCTTC; CDR3aa: CASSGLAGNNEQFF; j_gene: TRBJ2-1; v_gene: TRBV4-3; d_gene: TRBD2; abundance: many
CDR3nt: TGCAGTGCTAGTCTCGGGACAGGGGTGTTAAACACTGAAGCTTTCTTT; CDR3aa: CSASLGTGVLNTEAFF; j_gene: TRBJ1-1; v_gene: TRBV20-1; d_gene: TRBD1; abundance: many
CDR3nt: TGCGCCAGCAGTCAATCCCACAATGAGCAGTTCTTC; CDR3aa: CASSQSHNEQFF; j_gene: TRBJ2-1; v_gene: TRBV23-1; d_gene: -; abundance: -
CDR3nt: TGTGCCAGCAGTACAACAGGGGGGAAGGACGAGCAGTACTTC; CDR3aa: CASSTTGGKDEQYF; j_gene: TRBJ2-7; v_gene: TRBV7-9; d_gene: TRBD1; abundance: -
CDR3nt: TGTGCCACCAGTGACAGGGACAGGGGATACGAGCAGTACTTC; CDR3aa: CATSDRDRGYEQYF; j_gene: TRBJ2-7; v_gene: TRBV24-1; d_gene: TRBD1; abundance: many
CDR3nt: TGTGCCAGCAGCCCGACAGGGGGCTCTCAGTACTTC; CDR3aa: CASSPTGGSQYF; j_gene: TRBJ2-4; v_gene: TRBV5-6; d_gene: TRBD1; abundance: many
CDR3nt: TGCAGTGGGGGACGGGGAGATTCACCCCTCCACTTT; CDR3aa: CSGGRGDSPLHF; j_gene: TRBJ1-6; v_gene: TRBV20-1; d_gene: -; abundance: many
CDR3nt: TGTGCCACCGGCCGCGGGACAACGAACACCGGGGAGCTGTTTTTT; CDR3aa: CATGRGTTNTGELFF; j_gene: TRBJ2-2; v_gene: TRBV24-1; d_gene: -; abundance: few
CDR3nt: TGTGCCAGCAGCTTAGTAGCGTATCCCCAAGAGACCCAGTACTTC; CDR3aa: CASSLVAYPQETQYF; j_gene: TRBJ2-5; v_gene: TRBV7-2; d_gene: -; abundance: many
CDR3nt: TGTGCCAGCAGTTCAGGGGGAAGCTCCTACGAGCAGTACTTC; CDR3aa: CASSSGGSSYEQYF; j_gene: TRBJ2-7; v_gene: TRBV6-6; d_gene: TRBD1; abundance: many
CDR3nt: TGCGCCAGCAGCACTACAGGGGGATCAGATACGCAGTATTTT; CDR3aa: CASSTTGGSDTQYF; j_gene: TRBJ2-3; v_gene: TRBV5-1; d_gene: TRBD1; abundance: many
CDR3nt: TGCGCCAGCAGCTTATTGCAGGGATCAACAGATACGCAGTATTTT; CDR3aa: CASSLLQGSTDTQYF; j_gene: TRBJ2-3; v_gene: TRBV5-1; d_gene: -; abundance: many
CDR3nt: TGTGCCAGCAGACCTGGGACAGGGGGCCACTACAATGAGCAGTTCTTC; CDR3aa: CASRPGTGGHYNEQFF; j_gene: TRBJ2-1; v_gene: TRBV27; d_gene: TRBD1; abundance: many
CDR3nt: TGTGCCATCTGCTTACTAAACCGGGCCCGAGCTGGTAACAATCAGCCCCAGCATTTT; CDR3aa: CAICLLNRARAGNNQPQHF; j_gene: TRBJ1-5; v_gene: TRBV2; d_gene: -; abundance: -
CDR3nt: TGTGCCAGCAGCCCCGGGCCTTCAGGGGGGAGTTTGGCCTCTGGAAACACCATATATTTT; CDR3aa: CASSPGPSGGSLASGNTIYF; j_gene: TRBJ1-3; v_gene: TRBV21-1; d_gene: -; abundance: many
CDR3nt: TGTGCCAGCAGCGCTCAGACAGGCGGGCAGGAAAAACTGTTTTTT; CDR3aa: CASSAQTGGQEKLFF; j_gene: TRBJ1-4; v_gene: TRBV9; d_gene: -; abundance: many
CDR3nt: TGTGCCAGCAGCCGACTAGCGGGGGGGAGCCCAGATACGCAGTATTTT; CDR3aa: CASSRLAGGSPDTQYF; j_gene: TRBJ2-3; v_gene: TRBV4-2; d_gene: TRBD2; abundance: many
CDR3nt: TGTGCCAGCAGCTACTCCACCGGGACCGGATCCTCTTATAGCAATCAGCCCCAGCATTTT; CDR3aa: CASSYSTGTGSSYSNQPQHF; j_gene: TRBJ1-5; v_gene: TRBV7-9; d_gene: -; abundance: -
CDR3nt: TGTGCCAGCAGTTCCCAATCTGGGGCCAACGTCCTGACTTTC; CDR3aa: CASSSQSGANVLTF; j_gene: TRBJ2-6; v_gene: TRBV12-3/TRBV12-4; d_gene: -; abundance: many
CDR3nt: TGCGCCAGCAGCCAAGGTCCAGTCTCCTACAATGAGCAGTTCTTC; CDR3aa: CASSQGPVSYNEQFF; j_gene: TRBJ2-1; v_gene: TRBV4-3; d_gene: -; abundance: many
CDR3nt: TGTGCCAGCAGCCAAGGCGGCACTGAAGCTTTCTTT; CDR3aa: CASSQGGTEAFF; j_gene: TRBJ1-1; v_gene: TRBV14; d_gene: -; abundance: many
CDR3nt: TGTGCCAGTGAAGGGGCTCGGCTCGAGAACACCGGGGAGCTGTTTTTT; CDR3aa: CASEGARLENTGELFF; j_gene: TRBJ2-2; v_gene: TRBV19; d_gene: -; abundance: many
CDR3nt: TGTGCCAGCAGTTCGGAAGGGGCCAAAAACATTCAGTACTTC; CDR3aa: CASSSEGAKNIQYF; j_gene: TRBJ2-4; v_gene: TRBV12-3/TRBV12-4; d_gene: -; abundance: many
CDR3nt: TGTGCCAGCAGACAAACAGGGGTTAACTATGGCTACACCTTC; CDR3aa: CASRQTGVNYGYTF; j_gene: TRBJ1-2; v_gene: TRBV4-2; d_gene: TRBD1; abundance: many
CDR3nt: TGTGCCAGCAGGGGGACAGGGGGTGGCTACACCTTC; CDR3aa: CASRGTGGGYTF; j_gene: TRBJ1-2; v_gene: TRBV28; d_gene: TRBD1; abundance: many
CDR3nt: TGCAGTGCTAGAGATTGGCCTGAGCAGTTCTTC; CDR3aa: CSARDWPEQFF; j_gene: TRBJ2-1; v_gene: TRBV20-1; d_gene: -; abundance: many
CDR3nt: TGTGCCAGCAGCTTAGTAACCCAGTATCAAGAGACCCAGTACTTC; CDR3aa: CASSLVTQYQETQYF; j_gene: TRBJ2-5; v_gene: TRBV11-3; d_gene: -; abundance: many
CDR3nt: TGTGCCAGCAGTCTCCGGACAGACAATGAAAAACTGTTTTTT; CDR3aa: CASSLRTDNEKLFF; j_gene: TRBJ1-4; v_gene: TRBV12-3/TRBV12-4; d_gene: -; abundance: many
CDR3nt: TGCAGCGTTGAAGAGGGACTAGGGACCTACAATGAGCAGTTCTTC; CDR3aa: CSVEEGLGTYNEQFF; j_gene: TRBJ2-1; v_gene: TRBV29-1; d_gene: TRBD2; abundance: many
CDR3nt: TGCAGTGCTAGAGATGAACTGGGAATGAACACTGAAGCTTTCTTT; CDR3aa: CSARDELGMNTEAFF; j_gene: TRBJ1-1; v_gene: TRBV20-1; d_gene: -; abundance: many
CDR3nt: TGTGCCAGCAGCGGCGACAGGTCTGATTCACCCCTCCACTTT; CDR3aa: CASSGDRSDSPLHF; j_gene: TRBJ1-6; v_gene: TRBV9; d_gene: -; abundance: many
CDR3nt: TGCAGCGTTGAGGGTTCGGGGGGCGCTTTCAATGAGCAGTTCTTC; CDR3aa: CSVEGSGGAFNEQFF; j_gene: TRBJ2-1; v_gene: TRBV29-1; d_gene: -; abundance: many
CDR3nt: TGTGCCTGGACCCCGACAGGGGTAGGTGGCTACACCTTC; CDR3aa: CAWTPTGVGGYTF; j_gene: TRBJ1-2; v_gene: TRBV30; d_gene: TRBD1; abundance: many
CDR3nt: TGTGCCACCAGCAGAGAGGCCGGGGAGCTGTTTTTT; CDR3aa: CATSREAGELFF; j_gene: TRBJ2-2; v_gene: TRBV15; d_gene: -; abundance: many
CDR3nt: TGTGCCAGCAGTGAACTGCATCAGCCCCAGCATTTT; CDR3aa: CASSELHQPQHF; j_gene: TRBJ1-5; v_gene: TRBV6-1; d_gene: -; abundance: many
CDR3nt: TGCAGTGCTAGAGATTTTGCAGGGGACACCGGGGAGCTGTTTTTT; CDR3aa: CSARDFAGDTGELFF; j_gene: TRBJ2-2; v_gene: TRBV20-1; d_gene: -; abundance: many
CDR3nt: TGCAGTGCTAGAGGTGGGATTTACACCTACGAGCAGTACTTC; CDR3aa: CSARGGIYTYEQYF; j_gene: TRBJ2-7; v_gene: TRBV20-1; d_gene: -; abundance: many
CDR3nt: TGTGCCAGCAGTTACTCGAAGACCCAGTACTTC; CDR3aa: CASSYSKTQYF; j_gene: TRBJ2-5; v_gene: TRBV28; d_gene: -; abundance: many
CDR3nt: TGTGCCAGCAGCTCCGATCAGCCCCAGCATTTT; CDR3aa: CASSSDQPQHF; j_gene: TRBJ1-5; v_gene: TRBV12-3/TRBV12-4; d_gene: -; abundance: many
CDR3nt: TGCAGTGCACGCGACCCGGGACAGGGTTACACCGGGGAGCTGTTTTTT; CDR3aa: CSARDPGQGYTGELFF; j_gene: TRBJ2-2; v_gene: TRBV20-1; d_gene: TRBD1; abundance: many
CDR3nt: TGTGCCTGGAGTGTACCGGGCTTCGGGCCCCAGCATTTT; CDR3aa: CAWSVPGFGPQHF; j_gene: TRBJ1-5; v_gene: TRBV30; d_gene: -; abundance: many
CDR3nt: TGTGCCAGCAGCCAATCGAACGAGGGGACCCAGTACTTC; CDR3aa: CASSQSNEGTQYF; j_gene: TRBJ2-5; v_gene: TRBV16; d_gene: -; abundance: many
CDR3nt: TGTGCCAGCAGTCCTCAAGGCTTGGGGGGCGATGAGCAGTTCTTC; CDR3aa: CASSPQGLGGDEQFF; j_gene: TRBJ2-1; v_gene: TRBV2; d_gene: -; abundance: many
CDR3nt: TGTGCCATCAGTGAGTCGCCAGGGGGCAACATTCAGTACTTC; CDR3aa: CAISESPGGNIQYF; j_gene: TRBJ2-4; v_gene: TRBV10-3; d_gene: TRBD1; abundance: many
CDR3nt: TGCGCCAGCAGCTTGGAATCGGGGGGCATACGTGGCTACACCTTC; CDR3aa: CASSLESGGIRGYTF; j_gene: TRBJ1-2; v_gene: TRBV5-1; d_gene: -; abundance: many
CDR3nt: TGTGCCAGCTCACCACCGGAGGGTTATTCACCCCTCCACTTT; CDR3aa: CASSPPEGYSPLHF; j_gene: TRBJ1-6; v_gene: TRBV18; d_gene: -; abundance: few
CDR3nt: TGTGCCAGCAGTTTAGTTTCCAGCGGGAAAGAGACCCAGTACTTC; CDR3aa: CASSLVSSGKETQYF; j_gene: TRBJ2-5; v_gene: TRBV28; d_gene: TRBD2; abundance: many
CDR3nt: TGTGCCGGAACCGGGACACCGATTACTAACTATGGCTACACCTTC; CDR3aa: CAGTGTPITNYGYTF; j_gene: TRBJ1-2; v_gene: TRBV30; d_gene: -; abundance: -
CDR3nt: TGTGCCAGCAGTTTCAACCCATTCGACAGTTTAAGCAATCAGCCCCAGCATTTT; CDR3aa: CASSFNPFDSLSNQPQHF; j_gene: TRBJ1-5; v_gene: TRBV6-2/TRBV6-3; d_gene: -; abundance: many
CDR3nt: TGTGCCAGCAGCTTAACTGGGGCCAACGTCCTGACTTTC; CDR3aa: CASSLTGANVLTF; j_gene: TRBJ2-6; v_gene: TRBV7-6; d_gene: -; abundance: many